Detailed here is one TCR beta chain. In germline, CDR1 is SGHTA, CDR2 FQGNSA. The CDR3 length is 12 residues. V lost 8 bases to trimming and J lost 2 bases, with 8 bases between them. The sample originates from a study of OX40 agonist ivuxolimab in advanced cancers. The protocol was immunoSEQ multiplex PCR, while the TCRdb copy is restricted to in-frame clones and leaves out a portion. This table holds about 76,000 clones, roughly 85% found once. The source of this sequence is an adult with an advanced solid tumor such as melanoma, head and neck, liver or kidney cancer. The chain links TRBV7-2 to TRBJ2-3, with D perhaps TRBD1 or TRBD2 (6 bases each). Sequenced material: CD4+ or CD8+ T cells sorted from blood, taken in a trial of the OX40 agonist ivuxolimab. In nucleotides, the CDR3 is TGTGCCAGCGGGGGGCCCACAGATACGCAGTATTTT. Translated: CASGGPTDTQYF.